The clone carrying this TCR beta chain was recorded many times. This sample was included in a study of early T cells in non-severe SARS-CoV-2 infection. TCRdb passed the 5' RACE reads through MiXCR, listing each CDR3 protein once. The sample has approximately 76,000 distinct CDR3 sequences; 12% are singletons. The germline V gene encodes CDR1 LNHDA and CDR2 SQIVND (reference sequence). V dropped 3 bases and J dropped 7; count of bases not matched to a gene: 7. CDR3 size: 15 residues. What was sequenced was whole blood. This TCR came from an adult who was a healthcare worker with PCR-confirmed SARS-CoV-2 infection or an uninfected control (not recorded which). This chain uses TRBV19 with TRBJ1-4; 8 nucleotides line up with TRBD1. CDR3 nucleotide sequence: TGTGCCAGTAGTATCCAGGGGGCTCGGGGTGAAAAACTGTTTTTT. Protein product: CASSIQGARGEKLFF.